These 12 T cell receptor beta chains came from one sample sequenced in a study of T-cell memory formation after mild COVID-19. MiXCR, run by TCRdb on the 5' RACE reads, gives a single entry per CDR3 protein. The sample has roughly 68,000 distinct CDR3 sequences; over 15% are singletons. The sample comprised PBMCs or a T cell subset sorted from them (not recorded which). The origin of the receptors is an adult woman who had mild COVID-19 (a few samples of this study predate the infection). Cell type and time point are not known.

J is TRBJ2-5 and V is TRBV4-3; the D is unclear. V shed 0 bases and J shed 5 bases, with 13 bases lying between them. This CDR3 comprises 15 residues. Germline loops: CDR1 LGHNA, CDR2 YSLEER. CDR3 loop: CASSQERGLLETQYF. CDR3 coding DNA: TGCGCCAGCAGCCAAGAGCGTGGTTTGTTGGAGACCCAGTACTTC.

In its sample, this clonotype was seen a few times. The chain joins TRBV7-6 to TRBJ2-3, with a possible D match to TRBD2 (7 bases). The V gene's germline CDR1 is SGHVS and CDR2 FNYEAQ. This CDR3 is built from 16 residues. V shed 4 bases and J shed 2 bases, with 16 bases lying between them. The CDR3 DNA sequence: TGTGCCAGCAGCTCGACGCGGGGGCTTCTCACAGATACGCAGTATTTT. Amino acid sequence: CASSSTRGLLTDTQYF.

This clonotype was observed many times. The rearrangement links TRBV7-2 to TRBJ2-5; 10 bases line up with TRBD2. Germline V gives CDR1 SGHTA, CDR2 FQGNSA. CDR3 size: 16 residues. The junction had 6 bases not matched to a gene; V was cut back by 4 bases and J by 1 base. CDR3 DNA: TGTGCCAGCAGCTCTAAGCGGGAGGGGCCCCAAGAGACCCAGTACTTC. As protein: CASSSKREGPQETQYF.

In DNA form, the CDR3 reads TGTGCCAGCAGCTTTGTTGGGCAGAACTATGGCTACACCTTC. Protein product: CASSFVGQNYGYTF. The gene calls are TRBV7-9 and TRBJ1-2; no clear D gene. CDR3 length: 14 amino acids. Germline V gene data show CDR1 as SEHNR and CDR2 as FQNEAQ (reference sequence). Trimming removed 3 bases from V and 2 bases from J, with 10 bases in between.

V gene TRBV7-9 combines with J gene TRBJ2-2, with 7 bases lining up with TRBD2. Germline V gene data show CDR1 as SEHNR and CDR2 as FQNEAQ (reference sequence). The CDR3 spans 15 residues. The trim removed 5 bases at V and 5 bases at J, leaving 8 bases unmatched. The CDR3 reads CASSPPGRITGELFF. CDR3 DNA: TGTGCCAGCAGCCCCCCCGGGAGGATAACCGGGGAGCTGTTTTTT.

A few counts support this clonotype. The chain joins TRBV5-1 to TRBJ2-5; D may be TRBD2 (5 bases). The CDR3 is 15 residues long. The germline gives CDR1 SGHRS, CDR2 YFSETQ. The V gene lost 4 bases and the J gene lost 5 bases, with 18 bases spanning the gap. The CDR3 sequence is CASSTWWLGGETQYF. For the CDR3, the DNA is TGCGCCAGCAGCACATGGTGGCTGGGCGGGGAGACCCAGTACTTC.

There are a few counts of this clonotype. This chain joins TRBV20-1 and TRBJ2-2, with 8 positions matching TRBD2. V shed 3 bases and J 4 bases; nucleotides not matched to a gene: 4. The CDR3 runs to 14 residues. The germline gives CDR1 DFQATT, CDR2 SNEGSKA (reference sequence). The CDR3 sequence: CSARGREGTGELFF. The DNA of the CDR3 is TGCAGTGCTAGGGGCCGGGAGGGCACCGGGGAGCTGTTTTTT.

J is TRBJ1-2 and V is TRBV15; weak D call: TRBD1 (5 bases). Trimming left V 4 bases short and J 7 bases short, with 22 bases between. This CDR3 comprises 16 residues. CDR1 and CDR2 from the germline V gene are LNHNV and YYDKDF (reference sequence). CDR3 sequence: CATSTSWGDRVFGYTF. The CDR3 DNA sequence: TGTGCCACCAGCACAAGCTGGGGGGATAGGGTTTTTGGCTACACCTTC.

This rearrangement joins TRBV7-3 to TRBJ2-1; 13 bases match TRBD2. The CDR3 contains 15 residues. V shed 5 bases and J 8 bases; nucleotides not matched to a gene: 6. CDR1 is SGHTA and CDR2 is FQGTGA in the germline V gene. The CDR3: CASSLGTSGVDEQFF. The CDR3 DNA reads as TGTGCCAGCAGCCTCGGGACTAGCGGGGTGGATGAGCAGTTCTTC.

The CDR3 DNA reads TGTGCCAGCGGACAGGGCTATGGCTACACCTTC. Its translation is CASGQGYGYTF. The chain carries TRBV12-3 or TRBV12-4 and TRBJ1-2; 8 bases fit TRBD1. The CDR3 covers 11 residues. V shed 8 bases, J shed 4 bases, and the junction held 0 bases outside the gene matches.

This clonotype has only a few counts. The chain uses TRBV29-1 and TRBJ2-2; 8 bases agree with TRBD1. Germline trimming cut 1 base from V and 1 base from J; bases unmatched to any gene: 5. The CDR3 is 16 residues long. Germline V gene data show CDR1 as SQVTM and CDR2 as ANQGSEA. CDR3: CSVEVWGQENTGELFF. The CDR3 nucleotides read TGCAGCGTTGAAGTGTGGGGACAGGAGAACACCGGGGAGCTGTTTTTT.

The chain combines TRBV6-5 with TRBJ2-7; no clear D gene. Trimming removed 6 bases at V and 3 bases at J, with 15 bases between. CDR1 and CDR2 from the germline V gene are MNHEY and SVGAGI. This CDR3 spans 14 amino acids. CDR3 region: CASRPVTNVYEQYF. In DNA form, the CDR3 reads TGTGCCAGCAGACCCGTTACCAACGTCTACGAGCAGTACTTC.